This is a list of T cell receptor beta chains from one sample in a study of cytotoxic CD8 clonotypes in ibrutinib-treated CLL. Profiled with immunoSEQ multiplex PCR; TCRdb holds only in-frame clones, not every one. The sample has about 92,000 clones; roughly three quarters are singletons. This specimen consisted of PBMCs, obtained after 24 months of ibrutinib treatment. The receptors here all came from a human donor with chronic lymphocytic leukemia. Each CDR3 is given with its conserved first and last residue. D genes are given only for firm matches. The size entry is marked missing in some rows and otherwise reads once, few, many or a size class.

CDR3: CAASSGIGEQFF
DNA: TGTGCCGCCTCTAGCGGGATTGGTGAGCAGTTCTTC
D: TRBD2
J: TRBJ2-1
V: TRBV30
size: .

CDR3: CASRPHSGVGETQYF
DNA: TGTGCCAGCAGGCCGCATAGCGGGGTGGGAGAGACCCAGTACTTC
D: TRBD2
J: TRBJ2-5
V: TRBV28
size: .

CDR3: CASSPTGSTDTQYF
DNA: TGTGCCAGCTCCCCAACGGGTAGCACAGATACGCAGTATTTT
D: .
J: TRBJ2-3
V: TRBV6-1
size: .

CDR3: CASGLVRGQGAYGYTF
DNA: TGTGCTAGTGGTTTGGTACGAGGACAGGGGGCATATGGCTACACCTTC
D: TRBD1
J: TRBJ1-2
V: TRBV12-5
size: .

CDR3: CASSSGQLNEKLFF
DNA: TGTGCCAGCAGCTCGGGACAGCTAAATGAAAAACTGTTTTTT
D: TRBD1
J: TRBJ1-4
V: TRBV5-5
size: .

CDR3: CASSYRVPGELFF
DNA: TGTGCCAGCAGTTACAGGGTGCCCGGGGAGCTGTTTTTT
D: .
J: TRBJ2-2
V: TRBV7-3
size: few

CDR3: CASSLEGNPEAFF
DNA: TGCGCCAGCAGCTTGGAAGGGAATCCTGAAGCTTTCTTT
D: .
J: TRBJ1-1
V: TRBV5-1
size: few

CDR3: CAVRDRGREQYF
DNA: TGCGCCGTCCGGGACAGGGGGCGCGAGCAGTACTTC
D: TRBD1
J: TRBJ2-7
V: TRBV10-2
size: .

CDR3: CASSYPDASEQYF
DNA: TGTGCCAGCAGTTACCCCGACGCGTCCGAGCAGTACTTC
D: .
J: TRBJ2-7
V: TRBV6-5
size: .

CDR3: CASSEAKAVSWAQHF
DNA: TGTGCCAGCAGTGAAGCGAAGGCTGTCTCCTGGGCCCAGCATTTT
D: .
J: TRBJ1-5
V: TRBV6-1
size: .

CDR3: CASSFGGDNSGNTIYF
DNA: TGTGCCAGCAGCTTTGGCGGAGATAACTCTGGAAACACCATATATTTT
D: .
J: TRBJ1-3
V: TRBV11-3
size: .